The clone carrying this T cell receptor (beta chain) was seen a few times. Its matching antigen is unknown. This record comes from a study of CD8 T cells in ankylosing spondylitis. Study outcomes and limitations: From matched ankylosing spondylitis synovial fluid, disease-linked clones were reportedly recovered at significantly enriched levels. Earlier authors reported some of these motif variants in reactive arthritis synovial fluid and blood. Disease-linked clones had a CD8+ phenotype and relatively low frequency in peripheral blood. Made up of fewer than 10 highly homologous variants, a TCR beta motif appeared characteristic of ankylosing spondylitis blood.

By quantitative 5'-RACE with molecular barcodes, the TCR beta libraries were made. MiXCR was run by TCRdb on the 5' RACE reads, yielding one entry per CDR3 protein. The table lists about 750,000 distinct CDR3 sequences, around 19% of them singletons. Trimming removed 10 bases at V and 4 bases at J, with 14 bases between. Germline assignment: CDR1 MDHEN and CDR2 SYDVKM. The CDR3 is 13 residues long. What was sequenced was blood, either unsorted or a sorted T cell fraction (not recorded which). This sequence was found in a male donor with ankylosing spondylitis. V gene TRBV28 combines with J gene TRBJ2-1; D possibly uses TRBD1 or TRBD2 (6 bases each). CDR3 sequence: CATGEGGYNEQFF. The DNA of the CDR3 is TGTGCCACCGGTGAGGGGGGTTACAATGAGCAGTTCTTC.